This TCR beta chain appears in the sequencing data of a study of B cell selection in AIRE deficiency. The study, taken as a whole, reports: Patient Tconv cells held around 30% of Treg sequences shared by healthy donors. Healthy donors alone shared under 35% of approximately 3,500 Treg sequences; patients alone about 10%.

About this clone: Its specificity is unknown.

Sorting defined conventional CD4 T cells as CD4+CD127+. Using immunoSEQ multiplex PCR, the repertoire was profiled, and TCRdb retains in-frame clones only, with some absent. This sample yields fewer than 30,000 clones, of which roughly 96% are seen a single time; about 0.19% belongs to the top ten. Deletions cut 5 bases from V and 1 base from J, with 12 bases between. The CDR3 consists of 14 residues. Germline assignment: CDR1 SGDLS and CDR2 YYNGEE. This chain uses TRBV9 with TRBJ1-2; no clear D gene. The clonotype was recovered from a human donor with AIRE deficiency. Material: conventional CD4+ T cells sorted from PBMCs. CDR3: CASSVGVFNYGYTF. The CDR3 DNA sequence: TGTGCCAGCAGTGTTGGGGTCTTTAACTATGGCTACACCTTC.